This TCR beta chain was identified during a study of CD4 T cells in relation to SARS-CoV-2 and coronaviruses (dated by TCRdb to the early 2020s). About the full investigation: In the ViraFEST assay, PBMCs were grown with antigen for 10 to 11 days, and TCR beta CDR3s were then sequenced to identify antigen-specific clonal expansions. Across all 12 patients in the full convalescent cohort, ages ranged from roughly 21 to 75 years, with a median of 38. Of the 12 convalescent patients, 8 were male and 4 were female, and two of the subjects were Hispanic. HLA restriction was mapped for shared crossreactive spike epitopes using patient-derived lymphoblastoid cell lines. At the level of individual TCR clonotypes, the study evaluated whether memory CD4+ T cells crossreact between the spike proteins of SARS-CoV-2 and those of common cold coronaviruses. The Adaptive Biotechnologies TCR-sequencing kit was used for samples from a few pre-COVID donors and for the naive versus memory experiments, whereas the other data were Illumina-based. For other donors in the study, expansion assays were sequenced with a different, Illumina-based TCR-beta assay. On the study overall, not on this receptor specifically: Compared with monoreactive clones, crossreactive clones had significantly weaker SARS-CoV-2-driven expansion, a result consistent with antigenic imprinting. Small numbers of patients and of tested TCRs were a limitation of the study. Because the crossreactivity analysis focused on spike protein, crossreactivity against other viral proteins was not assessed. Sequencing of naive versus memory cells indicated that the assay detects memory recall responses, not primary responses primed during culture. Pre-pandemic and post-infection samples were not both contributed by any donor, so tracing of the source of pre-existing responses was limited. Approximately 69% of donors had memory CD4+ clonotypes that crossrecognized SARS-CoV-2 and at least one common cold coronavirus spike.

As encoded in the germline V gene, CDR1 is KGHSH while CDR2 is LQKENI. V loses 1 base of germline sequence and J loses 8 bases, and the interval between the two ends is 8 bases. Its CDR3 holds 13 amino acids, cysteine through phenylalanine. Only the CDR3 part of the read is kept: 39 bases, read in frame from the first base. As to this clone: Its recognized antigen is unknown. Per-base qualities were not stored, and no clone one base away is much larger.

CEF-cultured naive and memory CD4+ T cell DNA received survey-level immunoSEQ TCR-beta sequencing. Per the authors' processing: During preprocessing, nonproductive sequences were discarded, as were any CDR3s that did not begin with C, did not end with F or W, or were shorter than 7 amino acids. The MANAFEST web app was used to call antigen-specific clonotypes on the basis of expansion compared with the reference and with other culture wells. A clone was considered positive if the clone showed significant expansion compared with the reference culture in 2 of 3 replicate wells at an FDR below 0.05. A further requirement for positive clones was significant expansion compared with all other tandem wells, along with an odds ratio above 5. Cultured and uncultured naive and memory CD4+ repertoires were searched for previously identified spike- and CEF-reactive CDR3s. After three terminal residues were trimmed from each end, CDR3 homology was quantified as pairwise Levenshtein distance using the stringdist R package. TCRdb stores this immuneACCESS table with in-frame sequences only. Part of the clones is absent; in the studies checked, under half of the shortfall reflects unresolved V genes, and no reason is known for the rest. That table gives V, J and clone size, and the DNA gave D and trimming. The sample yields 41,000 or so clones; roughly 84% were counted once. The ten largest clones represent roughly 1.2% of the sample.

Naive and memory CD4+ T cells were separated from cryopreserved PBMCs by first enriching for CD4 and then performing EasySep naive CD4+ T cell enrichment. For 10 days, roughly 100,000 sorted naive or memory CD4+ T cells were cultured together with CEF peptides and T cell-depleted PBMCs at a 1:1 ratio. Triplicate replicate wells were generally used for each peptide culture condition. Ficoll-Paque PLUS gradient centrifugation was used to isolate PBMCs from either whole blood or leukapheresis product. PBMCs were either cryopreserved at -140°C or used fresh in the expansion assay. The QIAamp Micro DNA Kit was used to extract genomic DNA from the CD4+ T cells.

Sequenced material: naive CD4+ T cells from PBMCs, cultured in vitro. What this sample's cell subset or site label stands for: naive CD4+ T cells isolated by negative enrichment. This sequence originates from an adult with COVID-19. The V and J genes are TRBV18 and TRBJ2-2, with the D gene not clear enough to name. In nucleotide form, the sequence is TGTGCCAGCTCACCACAGGGCTCTGGGGAGCTGTTTTTT. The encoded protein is CASSPQGSGELFF.